These 18 T cell receptor beta chains originate from one sample sequenced in a study of blood T cell repertoires in COVID-19. Produced via immunoSEQ multiplex PCR; TCRdb's table is partial and in-frame only. The table includes some 130,000 clones, 90% detected once. The specimen sequenced was peripheral blood. The receptors were sampled from a man in his fifties or sixties with COVID-19, enrolled during active disease.

This clone turned up a few times. The chain is built from TRBV6-6 and TRBJ1-5; D gene unclear. CDR1 and CDR2 (germline): MNHNY, SVGAGI (reference sequence). This CDR3 is 13 amino acids long. V gave up 2 bases and J gave up 6 bases, with 8 bases separating them. CDR3 loop: CASSYPEPQPQHF. CDR3 coding DNA: TGTGCCAGCAGTTACCCAGAACCTCAGCCCCAGCATTTT.

V and J are TRBV11-3 and TRBJ1-1; D remains unclear. Trimming removed 6 bases from V and 10 bases from J, with 15 bases in between. This CDR3 region has 12 residues. Germline V gives CDR1 SGHNT, CDR2 YENEEA. The CDR3 sequence is CASRRLGFGAFF. The CDR3 DNA reads TGTGCCAGCAGACGACTAGGGTTTGGAGCTTTCTTT.

This rearrangement joins TRBV7-9 to TRBJ1-2, with 11 nucleotides matching TRBD1. The germline CDR1 and CDR2 sequences are SEHNR and FQNEAQ (reference sequence). V was pared by 5 bases and J by 6 bases, with 8 bases of the junction left unmatched. The CDR3 consists of 15 residues. The CDR3 DNA sequence: TGTGCCAGCAGCGGCGGGACAGGGGGATCGGATGGCTACACCTTC. Translating gives CASSGGTGGSDGYTF. The entire variable domain, with the rest obtained from reference TRBV7-9 and TRBJ1-2, is as follows: DTGVSQNPRHKITKRGQNVTFRCDPISEHNRLYWYRQTLGQGPEFLTYFQNEAQLEKSRLLSDRFSAERPKGSFSTLEIQRTEQGDSAMYLCASSGGTGGSDGYTFGSGTRLTVV.

This chain joins TRBV19 and TRBJ1-4; 8 bases line up with TRBD1. The CDR3 is 15 amino acids. J lost 0 bases, V lost 6 bases, and 3 bases had no gene match. CDR1 is LNHDA, CDR2 SQIVND, per germline (reference sequence). As DNA, the CDR3 is TGTGCCAGTAGACAGGACAGGGCAACTAATGAAAAACTGTTTTTT. The encoded protein is CASRQDRATNEKLFF.

The chain uses TRBV19 and TRBJ2-7; 8 bases are shared with TRBD1. The CDR3 loop spans 17 amino acids. V shed 0 bases, J shed 3 bases, and the junction held 10 bases outside the gene matches. Germline CDR1 and CDR2: LNHDA and SQIVND (reference sequence). The CDR3 bases are TGTGCCAGTAGTATAGATTGGTCCAGGGGGCGAGACTACGAGCAGTACTTC. Protein sequence: CASSIDWSRGRDYEQYF.

The chain employs TRBV6-5 and TRBJ1-2, with 8 nucleotides matching TRBD1. This CDR3 comprises 12 residues. The V gene end was trimmed by 6 bases and the J gene end by 8 bases; junction bases not matched to a gene: 5. Germline V gene sequence: CDR1 MNHEY, CDR2 SVGAGI. The CDR3 reads CASSGQGGGYTF. DNA of the CDR3: TGTGCCAGCAGCGGACAGGGAGGGGGCTACACCTTC.

The chain joins TRBV18 to TRBJ2-5, with D possibly TRBD2 on 6 matching bases. Germline V CDR1 and CDR2: KGHSH, LQKENI. The CDR3 totals 15 residues. The germline V and J ends were trimmed by 0 bases and 2 bases, with 10 bases remaining between them. The CDR3 loop reads CASSPPGGFQETQYF. CDR3 nucleotide sequence: TGTGCCAGCTCACCACCGGGAGGTTTTCAAGAGACCCAGTACTTC.

V is TRBV5-1 and J is TRBJ1-5; TRBD1 might be the D (5 bases). V was pared by 0 bases and J by 0 bases, with 7 bases between. The CDR3 runs to 15 residues. In germline, CDR1 is SGHRS, CDR2 YFSETQ. CDR3 nucleotides: TGCGCCAGCAGCTTGGAGGGGAATAGCAATCAGCCCCAGCATTTT. Encoded protein: CASSLEGNSNQPQHF.

The chain employs TRBV9 and TRBJ2-3; D is unclear. Looked up from germline, CDR1 is SGDLS and CDR2 is YYNGEE. Trimming left V 0 bases short and J 4 bases short, with 6 bases between. This CDR3 contains 13 residues. The CDR3 sequence: CASSVVGADTQYF. CDR3 coding DNA: TGTGCCAGCAGCGTAGTAGGAGCAGATACGCAGTATTTT.

The J gene is TRBJ1-4, the V gene TRBV2; D possibly corresponds to TRBD1 (6 bases). CDR1 and CDR2 (germline): SNHLY, FYNNEI. This CDR3 spans 11 amino acids. The V gene lost 9 bases and the J gene lost 7 bases, with 9 bases spanning the gap. CDR3 DNA sequence: TGTGCCAGTGGACAGAGTGAAAAACTGTTTTTT. Protein sequence: CASGQSEKLFF.

V gene TRBV2 combines with J gene TRBJ1-1; D is unclear. The CDR3 extends over 15 amino acids. Germline V CDR1 and CDR2: SNHLY, FYNNEI. Trimming shortened V by 2 bases and J by 3 bases, and 13 bases separated the two germline ends. The CDR3 spells CASSENQAYDTEAFF. The CDR3 DNA reads TGTGCCAGCAGTGAAAATCAGGCCTACGACACTGAAGCTTTCTTT.

The V call is TRBV3-1 (or the pseudogene TRBV3-2), the J call TRBJ2-7; D gene uncertain. V lost 0 bases and J lost 2, with 11 bases in between. The V gene's germline CDR1 is LGHDT and CDR2 YNNKEL (reference sequence). CDR3 length equals 15 residues. CDR3 coding DNA: TGTGCCAGCAGCCAAGATACTATAAGAGCCTACGAGCAGTACTTC. Translating gives CASSQDTIRAYEQYF.

The chain couples TRBV5-1 to TRBJ2-5; 7 bases fit TRBD1. The J segment lost 2 bases and the V segment lost 4 bases, leaving 11 bases of the junction unmatched. CDR3 length: 16 residues. Germline loops: CDR1 SGHRS, CDR2 YFSETQ. DNA for the CDR3: TGCGCCAGCAGCCTTGGGGACAGCGGCCCACAAGAGACCCAGTACTTC. Its translation: CASSLGDSGPQETQYF.

The chain couples TRBV5-1 to TRBJ2-1; perhaps TRBD2 as D (5 bases). This CDR3 is 15 amino acids long. V lost 2 bases to trimming and J lost 10 bases, with 19 bases between them. CDR1 is SGHRS and CDR2 is YFSETQ in the germline V gene. CDR3 nucleotides: TGCGCCAGCAGCTTTAACCAAATTCTAGCTTCCGAGCAGTTCTTC. Translating it yields CASSFNQILASEQFF. The full variable domain, with the rest looked up from reference TRBV5-1 and TRBJ2-1, is KAGVTQTPRYLIKTRGQQVTLSCSPISGHRSVSWYQQTPGQGLQFLFEYFSETQRNKGNFPGRFSGRQFSNSRSEMNVSTLELGDSALYLCASSFNQILASEQFFGPGTRLTVL.

This chain joins TRBV4-1 and TRBJ1-5; a possible D gene is TRBD1 (5 bases). CDR1 is MGHRA, CDR2 YSYEKL, per germline. V gave up 1 base and J gave up 6 bases, with 13 bases separating them. The length of the CDR3 is 15 residues. DNA of the CDR3: TGCGCCAGCAGCCAAGGGTTGACAGCGGGTCAGCCCCAGCATTTT. As protein: CASSQGLTAGQPQHF.

The V and J genes are TRBV11-2 and TRBJ2-7; 10 bases map to TRBD2. Unmatched junction bases numbered 12, after V lost 4 bases and J lost 3 bases. The CDR3 covers 17 residues. Looked up from germline, CDR1 is SGHAT and CDR2 is FQNNGV. CDR3 loop: CASSSLLAGVGFYEQYF. CDR3 in DNA: TGTGCCAGCAGCTCCCTTCTAGCGGGAGTAGGTTTCTACGAGCAGTACTTC. Full variable domain (outside the CDR3, taken from reference TRBV11-2 and TRBJ2-7): EAGVAQSPRYKIIEKRQSVAFWCNPISGHATLYWYQQILGQGPKLLIQFQNNGVVDDSQLPKDRFSAERLKGVDSTLKIQPAKLEDSAVYLCASSSLLAGVGFYEQYFGPGTRLTVT.

The chain links TRBV5-4 to TRBJ2-2, with D possibly matching TRBD2 (6 bases). Per germline, CDR1 SGHNT and CDR2 YYREEE (reference sequence). V lost 0 bases and J 4 bases, leaving 10 bases between the germline ends. CDR3 length: 15 residues. The DNA of the CDR3 is TGTGCCAGCAGCTTGGGCCTAGCGCGCACCGGGGAGCTGTTTTTT. Translating it yields CASSLGLARTGELFF. Looking up the rest from reference TRBV5-4 and TRBJ2-2 gives the full variable domain: ETGVTQSPTHLIKTRGQQVTLRCSSQSGHNTVSWYQQALGQGPQFIFQYYREEENGRGNFPPRFSGLQFPNYSSELNVNALELDDSALYLCASSLGLARTGELFFGEGSRLTVL.

J is TRBJ2-5 and V is TRBV24-1; 9 bases are shared with TRBD1. Losses at the gene ends were 4 bases for V and 5 bases for J; bases not matched to a gene: 13. This CDR3 has 17 residues. CDR1 and CDR2 (germline): KGHDR, SFDVKD. CDR3 bases: TGTGCCACCAGTGACTCCGGGACAGGGAAGCGGGATGAGACCCAGTACTTC. It specifies CATSDSGTGKRDETQYF.